The TCR beta chain described here comes from a study of blood T cell repertoires in COVID-19. Study-wide context: The origin of the acute and convalescent COVID-19 samples was the United States, Italy and Spain. Sample material is recorded as cDNA or gDNA derived from T cells, B-cell-depleted T cells, or PBMCs.

Original processing methods: Cell counts per sample came from amplifying reference gene primers. The data were produced by immunoSEQ multiplex PCR, yet TCRdb's version contains in-frame clones alone and is incomplete. Clonal size and the V and J genes are those of that table, whereas D and trimming came from the DNA. Seen here are about 75,000 clones, around 89% observed once, and the top ten hold approximately 19%. The CDR3 length is 16 residues. Trimming removed 5 bases from V and 1 base from J; junction bases left unmatched: 3. Germline CDR1 is SGHNT and CDR2 is YENEEA. This chain uses TRBV11-3 with TRBJ2-1; 12 positions match TRBD2. Input material: peripheral blood. This TCR was recovered from a human donor in a cohort sampled during active COVID-19. Written as DNA, the CDR3 is TGTGCCAGCAGCCAAGGACTAGCGGGATCCTACAATGAGCAGTTCTTC. This gives the protein CASSQGLAGSYNEQFF.